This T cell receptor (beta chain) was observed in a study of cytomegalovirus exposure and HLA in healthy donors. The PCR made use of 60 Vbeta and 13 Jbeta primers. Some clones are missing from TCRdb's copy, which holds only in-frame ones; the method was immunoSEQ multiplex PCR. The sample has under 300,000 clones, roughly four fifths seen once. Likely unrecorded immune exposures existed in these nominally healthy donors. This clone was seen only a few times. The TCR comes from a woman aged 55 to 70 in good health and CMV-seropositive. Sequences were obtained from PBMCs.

CDR3 nucleotide sequence: TGTGCCACCCACAGGGGCCAAGAGACCCAGTACTTC. Protein product: CATHRGQETQYF. The chain has TRBV2 and TRBJ2-5, with 7 bases fitting TRBD1. This CDR3 is 12 amino acids long. Germline lookup yields CDR1 SNHLY and CDR2 FYNNEI. The V and J ends lost 10 bases and 1 base, in that order; junction bases with no gene match: 3.